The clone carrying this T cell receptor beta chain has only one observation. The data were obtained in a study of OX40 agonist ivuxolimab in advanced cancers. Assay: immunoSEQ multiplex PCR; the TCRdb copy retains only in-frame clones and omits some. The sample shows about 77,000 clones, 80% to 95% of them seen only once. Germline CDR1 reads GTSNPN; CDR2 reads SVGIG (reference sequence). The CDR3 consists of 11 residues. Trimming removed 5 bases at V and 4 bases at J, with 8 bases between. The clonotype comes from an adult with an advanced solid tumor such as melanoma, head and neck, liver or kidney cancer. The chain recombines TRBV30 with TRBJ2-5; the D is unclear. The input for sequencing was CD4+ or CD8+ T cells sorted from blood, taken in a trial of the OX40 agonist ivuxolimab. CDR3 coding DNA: TGTGCCTGGGCTTTGGGAGAGACCCAGTACTTC. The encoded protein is CAWALGETQYF.